Following are 22 T cell receptor beta chains from one sample sequenced in a study of Graves' ophthalmopathy and Graves' hyperthyroidism. RNA transcripts provided the template for amplifying TCR beta CDR3 regions. First-round RT-PCR used HTBI primers; second-round multiplex PCR followed. TCRdb passed the multiplex PCR reads through MiXCR, listing each CDR3 protein once. The profile shows a few hundred thousand distinct CDR3 sequences, just over 15% of them singletons. Material: peripheral blood. These receptors all come from a woman aged 18-30 years with stable Graves' hyperthyroidism.

The sample holds many counts of this clonotype. The chain is built from TRBV24-1 and TRBJ2-7; D ambiguous. V was cut by 6 bases and J by 2 bases, with 10 bases left in between. This CDR3 is built from 13 residues. In germline, CDR1 is KGHDR, CDR2 SFDVKD. CDR3 in amino acids: CATSSGQPYEQYF. CDR3 in DNA: TGTGCCACCAGTTCCGGGCAGCCCTACGAGCAGTACTTC.

The table lists this clonotype with many counts. V gene TRBV6-6 combines with J gene TRBJ1-5, with D perhaps TRBD1 (5 bases). V was pared by 5 bases and J by 2 bases, with 28 bases between. This CDR3 comprises 20 residues. The germline CDR1 and CDR2 sequences are MNHNY and SVGAGI (reference sequence). CDR3 sequence (DNA): TGTGCCAGCAGTCCGACGACTATCCCCCGGGGGAGCGGAGGCAATCAGCCCCAGCATTTT. Encoded protein: CASSPTTIPRGSGGNQPQHF.

The sample holds many counts of this clonotype. Here the CDR3 reads CASSLAHGTLRTGYTF. The CDR3 DNA is TGTGCCAGCAGCTTAGCCCACGGGACCCTGAGGACGGGCTACACCTTC. This chain connects TRBV7-2 to TRBJ1-2; D is perhaps TRBD1 (5 bases). Germline CDR1 is SGHTA and CDR2 is FQGNSA. This CDR3 spans 16 amino acids. V gave up 0 bases and J gave up 8 bases, with 19 bases separating them.

This clonotype was found a few times. This sequence joins TRBV11-1 and TRBJ1-2; possibly TRBD1 for D (6 bases). CDR3 length: 16 amino acids. CDR1 is SGHAT and CDR2 is FQDESV in the germline V gene (reference sequence). V gave up 5 bases and J gave up 6 bases, with 22 bases separating them. The CDR3 region has the DNA TGTGCCAGCAGCCCAGCCGGAGGGGGGTGGGTCCATGGCTACACCTTC. This sequence encodes CASSPAGGGWVHGYTF.

There are many counts of this clonotype. The chain recombines TRBV6-5 with TRBJ2-5; D possibly corresponds to TRBD1 (8 bases). Germline V lookup: CDR1 MNHEY, CDR2 SVGAGI. Trimming removed 7 bases from V and 7 bases from J, with 25 bases in between. The CDR3 spans 16 residues. The CDR3 DNA follows: TGTGCCAGCATTCCTTTCCAGGGGGCACCGGGGGGGACCCAGTACTTC. Its protein product is CASIPFQGAPGGTQYF.

This clonotype was recorded many times. This rearrangement joins TRBV20-1 to TRBJ1-2; D unresolved. CDR3 length equals 11 residues. With 6 bases removed from V and 8 bases from J, the gap between germline ends came to 13 bases. From germline, CDR1 is DFQATT and CDR2 SNEGSKA (reference sequence). DNA for the CDR3: TGCAGTGCGCCCACAACCCGCGGCTACACCTTC. It specifies CSAPTTRGYTF.

The sample holds many counts of this clonotype. V usage is TRBV6-1 and J usage is TRBJ1-1, with TRBD1 matching over 7 bases. This CDR3 spans 15 amino acids. J was trimmed by 7 bases and V by 7 bases; bases with no gene match: 15. Germline V gene lookup returns CDR1 MNHNS and CDR2 SASEGT. The CDR3 region has the DNA TGTGCCAGCACCCCGGGGCGACAGGGTGAGGGTGAAGCTTTCTTT. This gives the protein CASTPGRQGEGEAFF.

This clonotype came up many times. The chain has TRBV27 and TRBJ2-5; 10 bases are a match to TRBD2. V gave up 3 bases and J gave up 2 bases; unmatched junction bases: 3. The CDR3 covers 15 residues. CDR1 is MNHEY, CDR2 SMNVEV, per germline (reference sequence). This chain's CDR3 is CASSLIAGGQETQYF. In nucleotides, the CDR3 is TGTGCCAGCAGTTTGATAGCGGGGGGTCAAGAGACCCAGTACTTC.

This clonotype was counted only a few times. The V gene is TRBV6-1, the J gene TRBJ1-1; the D is unclear. The V and J ends lost 7 bases and 1 base respectively, with 10 bases between them. Germline CDR1 reads MNHNS; CDR2 reads SASEGT. The CDR3 totals 13 residues. The CDR3 nucleotides are TGTGCCAGCACCATTCGCGGGAACACTGAAGCTTTCTTT. Translation: CASTIRGNTEAFF.

There are many counts of this clonotype. This chain joins TRBV6-2 or TRBV6-3 and TRBJ1-1; D gene unclear. CDR1 and CDR2 from the germline V gene are MNHEY and SVGEGT. The CDR3 covers 12 residues. V was trimmed by 6 bases and J by 4 bases, leaving 9 bases between them. CDR3: CASRRGTTEAFF. The DNA of the CDR3 is TGTGCCAGCAGACGAGGTACCACTGAAGCTTTCTTT.

In its sample, this clonotype was seen many times. The gene calls are TRBV7-6 and TRBJ1-1; a possible D gene is TRBD1 (5 bases). V was shortened by 8 bases and J by 1 base, with 11 bases between the two germline ends. The CDR3 loop spans 13 amino acids. CDR1 SGHVS and CDR2 FNYEAQ come from the germline V gene. The CDR3 region is CASSEGSNTEAFF. CDR3 bases: TGTGCCAGCTCCGAGGGGTCGAACACTGAAGCTTTCTTT.

Many counts were recorded for this clonotype. The V gene is TRBV6-1, the J gene TRBJ2-7; 8 nucleotides line up with TRBD2. This CDR3 is 15 amino acids long. V lost 5 bases, J lost 0 bases, and 6 bases stayed unmatched. The germline CDR1 and CDR2 sequences are MNHNS and SASEGT. The CDR3 DNA reads TGTGCCAGCAGTAGGCGGGGGGCCAGCTCCTACGAGCAGTACTTC. This translates into CASSRRGASSYEQYF.

The CDR3 sequence: CASSSGDRVAEQYF. In nucleotides, the CDR3 is TGTGCCAGCAGTTCCGGGGACAGGGTAGCGGAGCAGTACTTC. V usage is TRBV6-5 and J usage is TRBJ2-7, with 9 positions matching TRBD1. From germline, CDR1 is MNHEY and CDR2 SVGAGI. V was pared by 4 bases and J by 7 bases, with 8 bases of the junction left unmatched. The length of the CDR3 is 14 residues.

This clonotype was seen at least ten times. J is TRBJ2-5 and V is TRBV19; D may be TRBD1 (6 bases). Germline V lookup: CDR1 LNHDA, CDR2 SQIVND (reference sequence). The V and J ends lost 6 bases and 2 bases respectively, with 10 bases between them. This CDR3 is built from 13 residues. The CDR3 loop is CASSNDRQETQYF. Here the CDR3 DNA reads TGTGCCAGTAGCAACGACAGGCAAGAGACCCAGTACTTC.

This clonotype was seen many times. This chain joins TRBV7-9 and TRBJ1-1; D is perhaps TRBD1 (6 bases). V was pared by 3 bases and J by 2 bases, with 13 bases between. CDR3 length: 15 residues. Per the germline V gene, CDR1 is SEHNR and CDR2 is FQNEAQ (reference sequence). CDR3 protein: CASSLRGTLNTEAFF. The DNA for the CDR3 is TGTGCCAGCAGCTTGAGAGGGACACTAAACACTGAAGCTTTCTTT.

This clonotype occurred many times. V and J are TRBV19 and TRBJ1-5, with TRBD1 identical over 7 bases. This CDR3 contains 15 residues. Per germline, CDR1 LNHDA and CDR2 SQIVND (reference sequence). Unmatched junction bases numbered 4, after V lost 3 bases and J lost 2 bases. The CDR3 is CASSIFGTGNQPQHF. Here the CDR3 DNA reads TGTGCCAGTAGTATTTTTGGGACAGGCAATCAGCCCCAGCATTTT.

This clonotype was seen at least ten times. The genes are TRBV6-1 and TRBJ2-1; the D is unclear. The length of the CDR3 is 16 residues. Looked up from germline, CDR1 is MNHNS and CDR2 is SASEGT. Between the trimmed V and J ends, which lost 1 base and 8 bases, there was a span of 18 bases. This chain's CDR3 is CASSEVVIGGYDEQFF. CDR3 DNA: TGTGCCAGCAGTGAAGTAGTTATCGGTGGTTACGATGAGCAGTTCTTC.

This clonotype was detected many times. This rearrangement joins TRBV19 to TRBJ1-2, with D uncertain. The CDR3 is made up of 12 amino acids. Trimming cost V 6 bases and J 4 bases, with 9 bases left between them. The germline V gene encodes CDR1 LNHDA and CDR2 SQIVND (reference sequence). The CDR3 DNA reads as TGTGCCAGTAGGAGGGCGAGCTATGGCTACACCTTC. It specifies CASRRASYGYTF.

This clonotype was observed at least ten times. The CDR3 DNA is TGTGCCAGCAGCTTCCTAGCTAACTATGGCTACACCTTC. Protein sequence: CASSFLANYGYTF. This rearrangement joins TRBV7-2 to TRBJ1-2; D is ambiguous. Germline-derived CDR1 and CDR2 are SGHTA and FQGNSA. The CDR3 sequence is 13 residues long. Trimming took 3 bases from V and 0 from J, leaving 5 bases between them.

The sample holds many counts of this clonotype. The CDR3: CSARDLGGGDQETQYF. DNA for the CDR3: TGCAGTGCTAGAGATCTCGGCGGGGGGGACCAAGAGACCCAGTACTTC. V and J are TRBV20-1 and TRBJ2-5, with 9 bases lining up with TRBD2. V gave up 0 bases and J gave up 0 bases; unmatched junction bases: 5. The CDR3 has 16 residues. Germline lookup yields CDR1 DFQATT and CDR2 SNEGSKA (reference sequence).

Remarks on this clonotype: This is likely a read error, given that the CDR3 carries no conserved phenylalanine or tryptophan at its end. CDR3 sequence: CASSQLGQGQGTGELFV. In nucleotides, the CDR3 is TGTGCCAGCAGCCAACTGGGACAGGGGCAGGGCACCGGGGAGCTGTTTGTT. The rearrangement uses TRBV4-2 and TRBJ2-2, with 10 bases aligning to TRBD1. J was trimmed by 4 bases and V by 2 bases; bases with no gene match: 7. Per germline, CDR1 LGHNA and CDR2 YNFKEQ. This CDR3 has 17 amino acids.

This clonotype came up a few times. The chain joins TRBV11-1 to TRBJ2-2; 7 nucleotides agree with TRBD1. The germline gives CDR1 SGHAT, CDR2 FQDESV (reference sequence). J lost 4 bases, V lost 3 bases, and 8 bases had no gene match. This CDR3 comprises 16 residues. CDR3 protein: CASSFRQGVTTGELFF. CDR3 nucleotide sequence: TGTGCCAGCAGCTTTCGGCAGGGGGTAACCACCGGGGAGCTGTTTTTT.